This T cell receptor (beta chain) came from a study of cytomegalovirus exposure and HLA in healthy donors. This CDR3 is built from 15 residues. Germline V gives CDR1 MNHEY, CDR2 SVGAGI. The V end lost 5 bases, the J end lost 0 bases, and 11 bases lay between the germline ends. The PCR contained 60 Vbeta and 13 Jbeta primers. Authors' analysis steps: Unique TCR beta chains totaled around 86 million in a later count, with roughly 10 million of them shared. Here immunoSEQ multiplex PCR was the method, and the copy in TCRdb shows in-frame clones only, minus some. The V and J calls and clone size were taken over from that table, and D and trimming were inferred from the DNA. This table has approximately 150,000 clones, about 80% appearing once.

Material for sequencing was PBMCs. The gene calls are TRBV6-5 and TRBJ1-3, with unresolved D. The TCR comes from a man aged 25 to 40 in good health and CMV-seronegative. The CDR3 reads CASSRTVYSGNTIYF. As DNA, the CDR3 is TGTGCCAGCAGTAGGACTGTATACTCTGGAAACACCATATATTTT.